This T cell receptor beta chain comes out of a study of Ad26.COV2.S vaccination and SARS-CoV-2 variants. At the level of the study: Donor joined the COV1001 Ad26.COV2.S trial arm. General study results and limits: Substantial response breadth was reportedly seen for spike-specific CD8+ and CD4+ T cells after vaccination.

This CDR3 spans 15 amino acids. Trimming removed 3 bases from V and 4 bases from J; junction bases left unmatched: 7. Germline loops: CDR1 SGHDT, CDR2 YYEEEE. Sequenced by immunoSEQ multiplex PCR; TCRdb stores in-frame clones only, minus some. The sample shows fewer than 400,000 clones, about 88% of them seen only once. About this clone: Its antigen is not identified.

Specified treatment: roughly 18 received Ad26.COV2.S at low or high dose, single or two shots; a few received placebo; per-sample allocation not given. Sampling was done on day 63 after the first vaccine or placebo injection. The sequencing here drew on peripheral blood, taken in a trial of Ad26.COV2.S vaccine versus placebo. The receptor's source is a person between 18 and 65 years old who received the Ad26.COV2.S COVID-19 vaccine or a placebo. This chain connects TRBV5-6 to TRBJ1-2; 9 bases are a match to TRBD1. Here the CDR3 reads CASSYGTGSAYGYTF. The CDR3 nucleotides are TGTGCCAGCAGCTATGGGACAGGGTCCGCCTATGGCTACACCTTC.